These 23 T cell receptor beta chains were sequenced from one sample in a study of spatial heterogeneity in lung cancer (dated by TCRdb to about 2019). What this sample's time point label stands for: sample taken at primary tumor resection. For TCR sequencing, whole RNA was extracted from tumor and nontumor lung tissue, or from cryopreserved PBMC samples, and no cell sorting was done. The protocol used for the library was 5' RACE. The listed sequencing device is NextSeq 500. Using fastp trimming at Q25 and MiXCR clonotype assembly, TCRdb reanalyzed the public sequencing data and kept in-frame beta chains. All rows with the same CDR3 protein become a single entry with the most common DNA and genes. The sample yields over 10,000 distinct CDR3 sequences; 14% were counted once. The leading ten clones occupy approximately 35% of the sample. This material consisted of PBMCs, taken at surgery. The receptors originated from a male donor with early-stage non-small cell lung cancer.

This clonotype has a handful of counts. This chain uses TRBV28 with TRBJ2-2, with D uncertain. The germline CDR1 and CDR2 sequences are MDHEN and SYDVKM. CDR3 length: 15 residues. V was clipped by 7 bases and J by 0 bases, with 12 bases between them. This CDR3 is CASTPSHPNTGELFF. CDR3 bases: TGTGCCAGCACCCCGAGTCACCCGAACACCGGGGAGCTGTTTTTT.

This clonotype occurred many times. The gene calls are TRBV4-1 and TRBJ2-7, with a tentative D call TRBD2 (6 bases). Trimming pared 3 bases from V and 1 base from J, leaving 22 bases between. This CDR3 spans 18 amino acids. Germline assignment: CDR1 MGHRA and CDR2 YSYEKL. The DNA for the CDR3 is TGCGCCAGCAGCCATCCCAAGGGAGGAACAGGATATTCCTACGAGCAGTACTTC. Amino acid sequence: CASSHPKGGTGYSYEQYF.

The rearrangement links TRBV7-9 to TRBJ1-6; 7 positions agree with TRBD1. In germline, CDR1 is SEHNR, CDR2 FQNEAQ (reference sequence). This CDR3 has 14 residues. J gave up 8 bases and V 5 bases, and 6 bases lay outside the gene matches. CDR3 in amino acids: CASSVRGGDSPLHF. The CDR3 DNA reads as TGTGCCAGCAGCGTAAGAGGGGGCGATTCACCCCTCCACTTT. The whole variable domain, remainder taken from reference TRBV7-9 and TRBJ1-6, is DTGVSQNPRHKITKRGQNVTFRCDPISEHNRLYWYRQTLGQGPEFLTYFQNEAQLEKSRLLSDRFSAERPKGSFSTLEIQRTEQGDSAMYLCASSVRGGDSPLHFGNGTRLTVT.

In the case of this clonotype: Just one base apart from a much larger clone, this may be a read error. This chain links TRBV12-3 or TRBV12-4 with TRBJ2-2; no reliable D call. There are 11 residues in the CDR3. The CDR3: CSSTLTGELFF. CDR3 in DNA: TGTTCCAGCACCCTGACCGGGGAGCTGTTTTTT.

This clonotype appeared many times. This chain links TRBV9 with TRBJ2-7; TRBD1 aligns across 7 bases. Germline CDR1 reads SGDLS; CDR2 reads YYNGEE. The CDR3 contains 15 residues. V lost 0 bases to trimming and J lost 2 bases; unmatched junction nucleotides: 5. The CDR3: CASSVEGQGAYEQYF. DNA of the CDR3: TGTGCCAGCAGCGTAGAAGGCCAGGGGGCCTACGAGCAGTACTTC.

A few counts support this clonotype. J is TRBJ2-1 and V is TRBV4-2; TRBD1 is a possible D gene (5 bases). The CDR3 is made up of 18 amino acids. Germline loops: CDR1 LGHNA, CDR2 YNFKEQ. V lost 3 bases, J lost 0 bases, and 18 bases lay in between. CDR3 protein: CASSQHPAGQNSYNEQFF. CDR3 sequence (DNA): TGTGCCAGCAGCCAGCACCCAGCAGGACAAAACTCCTACAATGAGCAGTTCTTC.

The chain employs TRBV29-1 and TRBJ2-5; D perhaps matches TRBD2 (5 bases). V dropped 1 base and J dropped 1 base, with 16 bases sitting between them. The CDR3 extends over 16 amino acids. Germline lookup yields CDR1 SQVTM and CDR2 ANQGSEA. The CDR3 sequence is CSVEGSTTQSQETQYF. CDR3 in DNA: TGCAGCGTTGAAGGGTCGACTACTCAGAGCCAAGAGACCCAGTACTTC. Drawing the rest from reference TRBV29-1 and TRBJ2-5, the complete variable domain is SAVISQKPSRDICQRGTSLTIQCQVDSQVTMMFWYRQQPGQSLTLIATANQGSEATYESGFVIDKFPISRPNLTFSTLTVSNMSPEDSSIYLCSVEGSTTQSQETQYFGPGTRLLVL.

This clonotype came up a few times. The rearrangement uses TRBV5-1 and TRBJ2-3; D gene uncertain. Deletions cut 1 base from V and 0 bases from J, with 12 bases between. The V gene's germline CDR1 is SGHRS and CDR2 YFSETQ. The CDR3 has 16 residues. The CDR3 DNA follows: TGCGCCAGCAGCTTGTACGGCGCAACTAGCACAGATACGCAGTATTTT. Translated, it gives CASSLYGATSTDTQYF.

CDR3 loop: CASSQDLVGGNQPQHF. The CDR3 DNA reads TGTGCCAGCAGCCAAGATCTGGTTGGCGGCAATCAGCCCCAGCATTTT. The chain couples TRBV4-2 to TRBJ1-5, with D uncertain. The V and J ends lost 0 bases and 2 bases respectively, with 11 bases between them. The CDR3 loop spans 16 amino acids. Germline CDR1 reads LGHNA; CDR2 reads YNFKEQ.

As concerns this clonotype: A much larger clone differs by one base, so this may be a read error. The final CDR3 position lacks the conserved phenylalanine or tryptophan, pointing to a likely read error. This chain links TRBV5-1 with TRBJ1-1; unclear D gene. The CDR3 contains 14 residues. Germline V gives CDR1 SGHRS, CDR2 YFSETQ. Trimming shortened V by 0 bases and J by 4 bases, and 10 bases separated the two germline ends. The CDR3 DNA is TGCGCCAGCAGCTTGGAGAGGGCGAGCACTGAAGCTTTCCTT. Amino acid sequence: CASSLERASTEAFL.

The table lists this clonotype with a few counts. The rearrangement uses TRBV7-7 and TRBJ2-5, with 7 positions matching TRBD1. J gave up 5 bases and V 5 bases, and 8 bases lay outside the gene matches. Germline loops: CDR1 SSHAT, CDR2 FNYEAQ (reference sequence). The CDR3 has 14 amino acids. The CDR3 bases are TGTGCCAGCAGCCTACAGGGGCCCGGGGAGACCCAGTACTTC. Its protein is CASSLQGPGETQYF. The variable domain in full, completed from reference TRBV7-7 and TRBJ2-5, reads GAGVSQSPRYKVTKRGQDVTLRCDPISSHATLYWYQQALGQGPEFLTYFNYEAQPDKSGLPSDRFSAERPEGSISTLTIQRTEQRDSAMYRCASSLQGPGETQYFGPGTRLLVL.

In its sample, this clonotype was seen a few times. The chain combines TRBV6-1 with TRBJ2-1, with D tentatively TRBD1 (5 bases). Germline-derived CDR1 and CDR2 are MNHNS and SASEGT. The CDR3 has 13 amino acids. Trimming removed 7 bases from V and 7 bases from J, with 14 bases in between. CDR3 region: CASILRGPNEQFF. In DNA form, the CDR3 reads TGTGCCAGCATTTTAAGGGGCCCGAATGAGCAGTTCTTC.

This clonotype was recorded a few times. CDR3 sequence reads: CASSRIGASGFQYF. The CDR3, as DNA: TGTGCCAGCAGCCGGATTGGCGCGTCCGGGTTCCAGTATTTT. V is TRBV11-2 and J is TRBJ2-3, with no clear D. Per germline, CDR1 SGHAT and CDR2 FQNNGV. The CDR3 is made up of 14 amino acids. V lost 5 bases, J lost 12 bases, and 21 bases lay in between.

The chain carries TRBV20-1 and TRBJ1-5; 10 bases fit TRBD1. V was pared by 5 bases and J by 7 bases, with 8 bases of the junction left unmatched. Germline V gene data show CDR1 as DFQATT and CDR2 as SNEGSKA (reference sequence). The length of the CDR3 is 14 residues. Here the CDR3 DNA reads TGCAGTGCTTGGACAGGGGGTGGTCTCCAGCCCCAGCATTTT. As protein: CSAWTGGGLQPQHF.

This clonotype was observed many times. V usage is TRBV29-1 and J usage is TRBJ2-2; TRBD1 matches 10 bases. Trimming at V came to 7 bases and at J to 3 bases, leaving 8 bases not matched to a gene. This CDR3 contains 15 residues. Germline V lookup: CDR1 SQVTM, CDR2 ANQGSEA. CDR3 coding DNA: TGCAGCGCCCGCGACAGGGGGCTCGACACCGGGGAGCTGTTTTTT. This translates into CSARDRGLDTGELFF.

This clonotype was found many times. The J gene is TRBJ2-1, the V gene TRBV20-1; D uncertain. The CDR3 contains 11 residues. Germline V CDR1 and CDR2: DFQATT, SNEGSKA (reference sequence). V lost 3 bases, J lost 10 bases, and 10 bases lay in between. The chain's CDR3 is CSASEIQEQFF. The CDR3 coding sequence is TGCAGTGCTAGTGAGATTCAAGAGCAGTTCTTC.

This clonotype was recorded at least ten times. This chain connects TRBV7-6 to TRBJ2-7, with D possibly called TRBD1 or TRBD2 (5 bases each). CDR1 and CDR2 from the germline V gene are SGHVS and FNYEAQ. This CDR3 is 14 amino acids long. The V end lost 3 bases, the J end lost 4 bases, and 13 bases lay between the germline ends. The CDR3 coding sequence is TGTGCCAGCAGCTTGGCAGGGAGTATTTACGAGCAGTACTTC. Translated: CASSLAGSIYEQYF.

This chain's CDR3 is CSATKIQVDTEAFF. For the CDR3, the DNA is TGCAGTGCTACTAAGATACAGGTGGACACTGAAGCTTTCTTT. The chain employs TRBV20-1 and TRBJ1-1; D possibly corresponds to TRBD1 (5 bases). This CDR3 has 14 amino acids. V was shortened by 4 bases and J by 3 bases, with 15 bases between the two germline ends. Per germline, CDR1 DFQATT and CDR2 SNEGSKA (reference sequence).

This clonotype was recorded a few times. This chain connects TRBV7-2 to TRBJ2-1, with 9 nucleotides matching TRBD2. The germline V gene encodes CDR1 SGHTA and CDR2 FQGNSA. J was trimmed by 5 bases and V by 3 bases; bases with no gene match: 5. This CDR3 has 15 amino acids. CDR3 in amino acids: CASSFQRGVDNEQFF. DNA for the CDR3: TGTGCCAGCAGCTTTCAGCGGGGGGTGGACAATGAGCAGTTCTTC.

J is TRBJ2-3 and V is TRBV7-2; 7 nucleotides agree with TRBD1. Germline-derived CDR1 and CDR2 are SGHTA and FQGNSA. The length of the CDR3 is 14 residues. Germline trimming cut 5 bases from V and 1 base from J; bases unmatched to any gene: 3. This CDR3 is CASSLDRGTDTQYF. In DNA form, the CDR3 reads TGTGCCAGCAGCCTTGACAGGGGCACAGATACGCAGTATTTT.

J is TRBJ2-5 and V is TRBV5-8; 7 bases are a match to TRBD1. V trimming: 4 bases; J trimming: 1 base; junction bases outside the gene matches: 16. Looked up from germline, CDR1 is SGHTS and CDR2 is YDEGEE. CDR3 size: 18 residues. CDR3 DNA: TGTGCCAGCAGCCCAGGACAGGACTTGTATAGCCGCCAAGAGACCCAGTACTTC. Residues: CASSPGQDLYSRQETQYF.

This clonotype was seen many times. This chain joins TRBV28 and TRBJ2-3, with 14 bases aligning to TRBD2. Germline CDR1 is MDHEN and CDR2 is SYDVKM. J gave up 1 base and V 3 bases, and 3 bases lay outside the gene matches. The CDR3 covers 17 residues. This CDR3 is CASSLGTSGSRTDTQYF. In nucleotides, the CDR3 is TGTGCCAGCAGTTTGGGGACTAGCGGGAGCCGCACAGATACGCAGTATTTT.

The V and J genes are TRBV6-2 or TRBV6-3 and TRBJ1-5; D not resolved. Trimming removed 2 bases at V and 7 bases at J, with 12 bases between. CDR1 and CDR2 (germline): MNHEY, SVGEGT. CDR3 size: 14 residues. CDR3: CASSYVGLQQPQHF. Written as DNA, the CDR3 is TGTGCCAGCAGTTACGTCGGGCTACAGCAGCCCCAGCATTTT.